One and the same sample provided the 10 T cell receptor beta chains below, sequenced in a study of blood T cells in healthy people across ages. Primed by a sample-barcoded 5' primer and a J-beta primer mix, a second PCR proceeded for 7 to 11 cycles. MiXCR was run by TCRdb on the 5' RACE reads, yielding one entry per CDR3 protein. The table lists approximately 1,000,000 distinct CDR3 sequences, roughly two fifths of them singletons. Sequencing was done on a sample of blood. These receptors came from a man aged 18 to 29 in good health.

In nucleotides, the CDR3 is TGCGCCAGCAGCTTAGGGACAGAAAGCGGCTACACCTTC. Translating gives CASSLGTESGYTF. J is TRBJ1-2 and V is TRBV5-1, with TRBD1 identical over 7 bases. The length of the CDR3 is 13 residues. The junction had 6 bases not matched to a gene; V was cut back by 2 bases and J by 8 bases. Germline assignment: CDR1 SGHRS and CDR2 YFSETQ.

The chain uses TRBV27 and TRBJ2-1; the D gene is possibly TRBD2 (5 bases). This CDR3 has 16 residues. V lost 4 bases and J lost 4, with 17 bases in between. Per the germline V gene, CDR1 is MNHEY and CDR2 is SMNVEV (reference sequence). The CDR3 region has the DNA TGTGCCAGCAGTTCTCAACTACGGGGTGGTTACAATGAGCAGTTCTTC. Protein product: CASSSQLRGGYNEQFF.

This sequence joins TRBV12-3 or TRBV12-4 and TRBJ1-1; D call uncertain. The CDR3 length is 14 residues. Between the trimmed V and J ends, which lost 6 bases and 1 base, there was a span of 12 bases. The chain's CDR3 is CASRLINTNTEAFF. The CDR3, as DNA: TGTGCCAGCAGGTTGATAAATACGAACACTGAAGCTTTCTTT.

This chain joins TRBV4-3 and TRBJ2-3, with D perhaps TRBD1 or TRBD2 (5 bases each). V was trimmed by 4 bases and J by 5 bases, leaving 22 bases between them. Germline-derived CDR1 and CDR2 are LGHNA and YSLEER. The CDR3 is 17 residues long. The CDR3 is CASSPLGHGAPGDTQYF. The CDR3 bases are TGCGCCAGCAGCCCACTCGGACACGGGGCGCCCGGAGATACGCAGTATTTT.

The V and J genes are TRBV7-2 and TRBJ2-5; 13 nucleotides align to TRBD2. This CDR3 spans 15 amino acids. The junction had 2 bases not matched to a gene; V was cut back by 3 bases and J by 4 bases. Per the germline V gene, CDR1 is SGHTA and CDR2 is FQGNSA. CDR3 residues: CASSLTSGGTETQYF. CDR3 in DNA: TGTGCCAGCAGCTTGACTAGCGGGGGGACAGAGACCCAGTACTTC.

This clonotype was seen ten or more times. CDR3 region: CASSKRPEETQYF. In DNA form, the CDR3 reads TGTGCCAGCAGCAAAAGACCAGAAGAGACCCAGTACTTC. The chain combines TRBV7-9 with TRBJ2-5, with unresolved D. This CDR3 has 13 residues. V gave up 5 bases and J gave up 3 bases, with 10 bases separating them. The V gene's germline CDR1 is SEHNR and CDR2 FQNEAQ (reference sequence).

The DNA of the CDR3 is TGCAGCGTTCAGGACATCGAGAGGGGCTCCTATGGCTACACCTTC. Translation: CSVQDIERGSYGYTF. The chain carries TRBV29-1 and TRBJ1-2; tentative D call: TRBD1 (5 bases). The CDR3 contains 15 residues. Between the trimmed V and J ends, which lost 5 bases and 4 bases, there was a span of 20 bases. CDR1 is SQVTM, CDR2 ANQGSEA, per germline. Supplemented by reference TRBV29-1 and TRBJ1-2, the full variable domain reads SAVISQKPSRDICQRGTSLTIQCQVDSQVTMMFWYRQQPGQSLTLIATANQGSEATYESGFVIDKFPISRPNLTFSTLTVSNMSPEDSSIYLCSVQDIERGSYGYTFGSGTRLTVV.

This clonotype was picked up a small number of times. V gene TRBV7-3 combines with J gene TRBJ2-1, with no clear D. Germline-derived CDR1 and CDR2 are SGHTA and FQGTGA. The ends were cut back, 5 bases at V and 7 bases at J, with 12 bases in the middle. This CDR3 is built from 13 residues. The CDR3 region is CASSEGLENEQFF. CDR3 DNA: TGTGCCAGCAGCGAAGGGCTCGAGAATGAGCAGTTCTTC.

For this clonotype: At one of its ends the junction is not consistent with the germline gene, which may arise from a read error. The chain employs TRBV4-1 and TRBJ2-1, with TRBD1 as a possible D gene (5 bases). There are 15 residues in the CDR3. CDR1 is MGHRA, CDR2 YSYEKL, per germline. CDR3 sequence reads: CASSAGGASYKEQFF. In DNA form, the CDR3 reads TGCGCCAGCAGCGCAGGTGGGGCCTCCTACAAGGAGCAGTTCTTC.

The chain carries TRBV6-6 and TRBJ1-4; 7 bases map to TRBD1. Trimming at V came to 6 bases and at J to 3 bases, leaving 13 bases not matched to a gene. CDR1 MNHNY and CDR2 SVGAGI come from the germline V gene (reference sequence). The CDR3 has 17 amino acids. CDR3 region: CASSPRQGGIANEKLFF. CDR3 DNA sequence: TGTGCCAGCAGCCCTCGACAGGGTGGTATTGCTAATGAAAAACTGTTTTTT.